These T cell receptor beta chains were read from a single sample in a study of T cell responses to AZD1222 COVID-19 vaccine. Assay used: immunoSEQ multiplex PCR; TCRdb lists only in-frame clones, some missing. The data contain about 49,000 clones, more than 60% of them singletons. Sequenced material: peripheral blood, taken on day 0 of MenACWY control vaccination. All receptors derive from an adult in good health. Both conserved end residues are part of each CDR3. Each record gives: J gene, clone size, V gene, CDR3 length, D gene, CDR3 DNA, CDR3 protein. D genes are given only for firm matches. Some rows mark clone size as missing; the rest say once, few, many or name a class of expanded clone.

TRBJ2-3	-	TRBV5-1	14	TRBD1	TGCGCCAGCAGCCCCGGACAGGCTACAGATACGCAGTATTTT	CASSPGQATDTQYF
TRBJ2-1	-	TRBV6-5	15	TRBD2	TGTGCCAGCAGTTACTCGAGACGGGAGGGGAATGAGCAGTTCTTC	CASSYSRREGNEQFF
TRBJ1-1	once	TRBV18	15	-	TGTGCCAGCTCATGCCATTGGGGCTCGAACACTGAAGCTTTCTTT	CASSCHWGSNTEAFF
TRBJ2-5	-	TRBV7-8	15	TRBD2	TGTGCCAGCAACCCCCTGGGAGGGGTAGGGGAGACCCAGTACTTC	CASNPLGGVGETQYF
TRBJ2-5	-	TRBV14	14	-	TGTGCCAGCAGCCAAAGAAGGGCCGAAGAGACCCAGTACTTC	CASSQRRAEETQYF
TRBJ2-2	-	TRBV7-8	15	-	TGTGCCAGCAACTTAGACTATTCGAACACCGGGGAGCTGTTTTTT	CASNLDYSNTGELFF
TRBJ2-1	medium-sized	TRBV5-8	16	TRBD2	TGTGCCAGCAGCTTGGCGTCTAGCGGGGTTAACAATGAGCAGTTCTTC	CASSLASSGVNNEQFF
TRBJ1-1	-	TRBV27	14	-	TGTGCCAGCAGTTTACAAGCAGGTTCATTAGCGGCTTTCTTT	CASSLQAGSLAAFF
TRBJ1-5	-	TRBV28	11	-	TGTGCCAGCAGTAGCCGGGTACAAAGGCATTTT	CASSSRVQRHF
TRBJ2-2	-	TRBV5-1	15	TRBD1	TGCGCCAGCAGCTCACAGGGGCGAGACACCGGGGAGCTGTTTTTT	CASSSQGRDTGELFF
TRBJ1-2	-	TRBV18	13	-	TGTGCCAGCTCACCTCAGGCGGACTATGGCTACACCTTC	CASSPQADYGYTF
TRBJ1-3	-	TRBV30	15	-	TGTGCCTGGAGTGGGGGGGACTCCTCTGGAAACACCATATATTTT	CAWSGGDSSGNTIYF
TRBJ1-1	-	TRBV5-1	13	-	TGCGCCAGCAGCTTGCAGGTGTACACTGAAGCTTTCTTT	CASSLQVYTEAFF
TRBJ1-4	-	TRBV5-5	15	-	TGTGCCAGCAGACCCGGCCCCACTTCGGGCGAAAAACTGTTTTTT	CASRPGPTSGEKLFF
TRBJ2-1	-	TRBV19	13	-	TGTGCCAGTATGGGACTCTTCTCCAATGAGCAGTTCTTC	CASMGLFSNEQFF
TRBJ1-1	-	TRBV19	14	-	TGTGCCAGTAGCGTTTTAGGCCAGGACACTGAAGCTTTCTTT	CASSVLGQDTEAFF
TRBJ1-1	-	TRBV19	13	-	TGTGCCAGTAGTTTGGGCAAGTCAACTGAAGCTTTCTTT	CASSLGKSTEAFF
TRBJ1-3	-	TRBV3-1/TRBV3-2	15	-	TGTGCCAGCAGCCAAGAGGGCTTCTCTGGAAACACCATATATTTT	CASSQEGFSGNTIYF
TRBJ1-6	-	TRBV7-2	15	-	TGTGCCAGCAGCTTTGACAGGCTCAATAATTCACCCCTCCACTTT	CASSFDRLNNSPLHF
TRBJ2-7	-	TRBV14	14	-	TGTGCCAGCAGCCAATCCCCCCCTGTAGCGAAGCAGTACTTC	CASSQSPPVAKQYF
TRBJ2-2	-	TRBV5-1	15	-	TGCGCCAGCAGCCGAGCGGGACAGAACACCGGGGAGCTGTTTTTT	CASSRAGQNTGELFF
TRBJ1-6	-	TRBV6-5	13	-	TGTGCCAGCAGGGGGCGCCGGGGTTCACCCCTCCACTTT	CASRGRRGSPLHF
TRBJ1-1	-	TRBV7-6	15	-	TGTGCCAGCAGCTTGGGTGCGGGCTCTTACACTGAAGCTTTCTTT	CASSLGAGSYTEAFF
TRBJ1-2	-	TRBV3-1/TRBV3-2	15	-	TGTGCCAGCAGCCAAGACTGGAGGACGGCGGCTGGCTACACCTTC	CASSQDWRTAAGYTF
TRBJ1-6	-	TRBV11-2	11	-	TGTGCCAGCAGCTTAGTCGGGCCCCTCCACTTT	CASSLVGPLHF
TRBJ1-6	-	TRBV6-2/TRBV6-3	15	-	TGTGCCAGCAGTTACTCAGGGAGGGGGTTCTCACCCCTCCACTTT	CASSYSGRGFSPLHF
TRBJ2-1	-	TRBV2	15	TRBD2	TGTGCCAGCAGTGAACCTAGCGGGATCTACAATGAGCAGTTCTTC	CASSEPSGIYNEQFF
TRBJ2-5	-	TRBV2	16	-	TGTGCCAGCATCTCCTTTAGTTTTGCAGGGGGGGAGACCCAGTACTTC	CASISFSFAGGETQYF
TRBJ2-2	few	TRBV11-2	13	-	TGTGCCAGCAGCTCAGGGCTCGCCGGGGAGCTGTTTTTT	CASSSGLAGELFF
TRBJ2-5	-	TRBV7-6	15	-	TGTGCCAGCAGCTTAGTCGGTAGCGCGGAGAAGACCCAGTACTTC	CASSLVGSAEKTQYF
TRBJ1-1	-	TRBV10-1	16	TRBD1	TGCGCCAGCAGACGGGACAGAACTTCAACGAACACTGAAGCTTTCTTT	CASRRDRTSTNTEAFF
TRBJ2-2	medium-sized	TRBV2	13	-	TGTGCCAGCAACTTTGAGGTCACCGGGGAGCTGTTTTTT	CASNFEVTGELFF
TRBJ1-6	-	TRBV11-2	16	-	TGTGCCAGCAGCTTAGCCTGGGACATTCCTAATTCACCCCTCCACTTT	CASSLAWDIPNSPLHF
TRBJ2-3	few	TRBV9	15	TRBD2	TGTGCCAGCAGCGCCCTACTAGCGGGAGCGGATACGCAGTATTTT	CASSALLAGADTQYF
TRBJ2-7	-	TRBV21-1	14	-	TGTGCCAGCACTGGCCTAGCGGCCCCCTACGAGCAGTACTTC	CASTGLAAPYEQYF
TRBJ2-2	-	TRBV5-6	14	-	TGTGCCAGTTTGAGGGAATTGAGCACCGGGGAGCTGTTTTTT	CASLRELSTGELFF
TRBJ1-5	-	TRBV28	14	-	TGTGCCAGCAGTTCACAGGGTAGCAATCAGCCCCAGCATTTT	CASSSQGSNQPQHF
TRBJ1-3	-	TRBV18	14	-	TGTGCCAGCTCACCACCGATCAGGGACTACACCATATATTTT	CASSPPIRDYTIYF
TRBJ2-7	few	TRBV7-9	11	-	TGTGCCAGCAGCTCCTACTACGAGCAGTACTTC	CASSSYYEQYF
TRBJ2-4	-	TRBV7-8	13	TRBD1	TGTGCCAGCAGCTTAGGGACAGGGAGCATTCAGTACTTC	CASSLGTGSIQYF
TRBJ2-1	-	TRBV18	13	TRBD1	TGTGCCAGCTCTCTCGGGACAGGGGCTGAGCAGTTCTTC	CASSLGTGAEQFF
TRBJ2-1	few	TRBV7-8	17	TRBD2	TGTGCCAGCAGCCACCGCGGGACTAGCGGGAGAATGGTTGAGCAGTTCTTC	CASSHRGTSGRMVEQFF
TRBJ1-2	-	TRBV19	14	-	TGTGCCAGTAGTAATCCAGGGTTTATAGCTGGCTACACCTTC	CASSNPGFIAGYTF
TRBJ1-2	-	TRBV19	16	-	TGTGCCAGTAGTATAGATCCCTCGACCGCTGGCTATGGCTACACCTTC	CASSIDPSTAGYGYTF
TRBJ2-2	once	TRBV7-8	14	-	TGTGCCAGCAGCTCTACCGGGACATACGGGGAGCTGTTTTTT	CASSSTGTYGELFF
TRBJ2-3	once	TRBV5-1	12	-	TGCGCCAGCAGCTTGTCTGCAGATACGCAGTATTTT	CASSLSADTQYF
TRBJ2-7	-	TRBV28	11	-	TGTGCCAGCAGTTATTGGTACGAGCAGTACTTC	CASSYWYEQYF
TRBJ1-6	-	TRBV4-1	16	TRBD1	TGCGCCAGCAGCCCGGGACAGACCGGTTATAATTCACCCCTCCACTTT	CASSPGQTGYNSPLHF
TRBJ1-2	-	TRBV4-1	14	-	TGCGCCAGCAGCCCGGAGACTCCAGCCTATGGCTACACCTTC	CASSPETPAYGYTF
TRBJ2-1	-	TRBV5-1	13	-	TGCGCCAGCAGCTTTACAGGGAAATATGAGCAGTTCTTC	CASSFTGKYEQFF
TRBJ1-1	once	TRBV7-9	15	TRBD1	TGTGCCAGCAGTCGACAGGGCCTGTTTGACACTGAAGCTTTCTTT	CASSRQGLFDTEAFF
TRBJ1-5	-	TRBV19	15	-	TGTGCCAGTAGTATTGGCCAGGGCGTCAATCAGCCCCAGCATTTT	CASSIGQGVNQPQHF
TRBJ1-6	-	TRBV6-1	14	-	TGTGCCAGCAGTGAAGGGGCAGGGGTCTCACCCCTCCACTTT	CASSEGAGVSPLHF
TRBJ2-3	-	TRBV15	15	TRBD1	TGTGCCACCCTAACCACAGGGGGCGTCCCAGATACGCAGTATTTT	CATLTTGGVPDTQYF